The 2 T cell receptor beta chains in this list originate from one sample, sequenced in a study of cytomegalovirus exposure and HLA in healthy donors. The PCR used 60 Vbeta and 13 Jbeta primers. Libraries were prepared by immunoSEQ multiplex PCR; TCRdb keeps only in-frame clonotypes and omits some of them. This sample has roughly 150,000 clones, with approximately 83% found just once. Specimen: PBMCs. Every receptor here comes from a male donor in good health and CMV-seronegative.

Written as DNA, the CDR3 is TGTGCCAGCAGTTTATGTTATAGACCTCGCAATCAGGCGGGGTCGCGGGAGCAGTTCTTC. It specifies CASSLCYRPRNQAGSREQFF. The chain joins TRBV28 to TRBJ2-1; D perhaps matches TRBD2 (6 bases). This CDR3 is built from 20 residues. Trimming cost V 0 bases and J 10 bases, with 31 bases left between them. CDR1 and CDR2 (germline): MDHEN, SYDVKM.

The gene calls are TRBV5-6 and TRBJ2-1, with 9 bases aligning to TRBD2. The CDR3 runs 15 residues. Per the germline V gene, CDR1 is SGHDT and CDR2 is YYEEEE. J gave up 4 bases and V 4 bases, and 6 bases lay outside the gene matches. In DNA, the CDR3 is TGTGCCAGCAGCCCCGGGCTAGCGGGATACAATGAGCAGTTCTTC. Translation gives CASSPGLAGYNEQFF.